This T cell receptor beta chain was identified during a study of cytomegalovirus exposure and HLA in healthy donors. Turning to the study itself: An analysis done earlier identified 117 million unique TCR beta sequences from approximately 200 million T cells. Tens of millions of unique TCRs from HLA-typed donors made up an early data release. Clustering assigned 81% of the approximately 430 genotyped donors to the Caucasian-associated ancestry cluster.

As concerns this clone: No antigen is known for it.

CDR3 length: 14 amino acids. V lost 1 base to trimming and J lost 0 bases, with 6 bases between them. Per the germline V gene, CDR1 is SNHLY and CDR2 is FYNNEI. Overall study findings and caveats: A later analysis associated 15,000 to 20,000 TCR beta sequences with HLA alleles at a 0.05 false discovery rate.

Amplification used 60 Vbeta primers and 13 Jbeta primers. Using immunoSEQ multiplex PCR, the repertoire was profiled, and TCRdb retains in-frame clones only, with some absent. The sample carries some 180,000 clones, about 80% recorded once. The clonotype originates from a woman aged 55-70 years in good health and CMV-seropositive. The gene calls are TRBV2 and TRBJ1-1; no reliable D call. Input material: PBMCs. The CDR3 DNA sequence: TGTGCCAGCAGTGAAGTTTCTATGAACACTGAAGCTTTCTTT. This codes for CASSEVSMNTEAFF.